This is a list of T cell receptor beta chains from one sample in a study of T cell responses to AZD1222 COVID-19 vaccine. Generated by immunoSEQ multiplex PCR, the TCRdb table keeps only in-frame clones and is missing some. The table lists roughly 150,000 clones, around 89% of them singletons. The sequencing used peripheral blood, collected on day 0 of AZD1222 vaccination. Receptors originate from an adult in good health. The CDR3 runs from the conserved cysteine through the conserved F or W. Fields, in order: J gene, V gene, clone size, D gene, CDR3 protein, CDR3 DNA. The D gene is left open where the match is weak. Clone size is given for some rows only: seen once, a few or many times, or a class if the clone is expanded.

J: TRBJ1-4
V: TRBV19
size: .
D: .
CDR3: CASSRGGNEKLFF
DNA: TGTGCCAGTAGTCGGGGAGGTAATGAAAAACTGTTTTTT

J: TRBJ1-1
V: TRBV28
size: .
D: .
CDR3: CASGGAGTEAFF
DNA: TGTGCCAGCGGGGGGGCTGGCACTGAAGCTTTCTTT

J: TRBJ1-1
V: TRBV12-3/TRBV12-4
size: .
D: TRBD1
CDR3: CASSLGQGIRAFF
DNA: TGTGCCAGCAGTCTAGGACAGGGAATAAGAGCTTTCTTT

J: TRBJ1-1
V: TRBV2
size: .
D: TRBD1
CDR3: CASSRTRTGDTEAFF
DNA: TGTGCCAGCAGTCGAACTCGGACAGGGGATACTGAAGCTTTCTTT

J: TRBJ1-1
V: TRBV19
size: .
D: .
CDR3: CASSLSQGFSTEAFF
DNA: TGTGCCAGTAGTTTATCACAGGGATTTAGCACTGAAGCTTTCTTT

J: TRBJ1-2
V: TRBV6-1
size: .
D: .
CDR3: CASSEGNYGYTF
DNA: TGTGCCAGCAGTGAAGGAAATTATGGCTACACCTTC

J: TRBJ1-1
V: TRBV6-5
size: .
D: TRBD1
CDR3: CASSLGGETEAFF
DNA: TGTGCCAGCAGTTTAGGGGGCGAGACTGAAGCTTTCTTT

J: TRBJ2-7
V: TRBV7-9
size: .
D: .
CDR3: CASSLQDEQYF
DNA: TGTGCCAGCAGCTTACAGGACGAGCAGTACTTC

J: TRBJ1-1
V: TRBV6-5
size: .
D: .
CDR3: CASSYSAGLNTEAFF
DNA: TGTGCCAGCAGTTACTCGGCCGGATTGAACACTGAAGCTTTCTTT

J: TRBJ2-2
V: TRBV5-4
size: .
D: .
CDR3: CASSTPRTGTGELFF
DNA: TGTGCCAGCAGCACCCCTAGGACGGGCACCGGGGAGCTGTTTTTT

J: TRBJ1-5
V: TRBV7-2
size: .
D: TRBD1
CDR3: CASSQTGANQPQHF
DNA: TGTGCCAGCAGCCAGACAGGGGCTAATCAGCCCCAGCATTTT

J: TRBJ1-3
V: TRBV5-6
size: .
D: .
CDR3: CASSNPTGIVNTIYF
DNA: TGTGCCAGCAGCAACCCCACAGGGATTGTGAACACCATATATTTT

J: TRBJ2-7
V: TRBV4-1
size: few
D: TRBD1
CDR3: CASSQGPDRVTYEQYF
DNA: TGCGCCAGCAGCCAAGGACCTGACAGGGTAACCTACGAGCAGTACTTC

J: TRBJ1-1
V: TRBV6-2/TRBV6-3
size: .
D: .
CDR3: CASSSLGDRSHTEAFF
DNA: TGTGCCAGCAGCAGCCTTGGAGACAGGTCACACACTGAAGCTTTCTTT

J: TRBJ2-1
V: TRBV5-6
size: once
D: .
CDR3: CASSYPAGDEQFF
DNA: TGTGCCAGCAGCTATCCCGCTGGCGATGAGCAGTTCTTC

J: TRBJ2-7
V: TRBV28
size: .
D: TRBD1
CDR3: CASQTGNYEQYF
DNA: TGTGCCAGCCAGACAGGGAACTACGAGCAGTACTTC

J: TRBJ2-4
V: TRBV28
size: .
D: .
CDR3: CASSLSSLARHIQYF
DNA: TGTGCCAGCAGTTTATCAAGTTTGGCCCGGCACATTCAGTACTTC

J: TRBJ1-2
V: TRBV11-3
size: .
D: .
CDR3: CASSPLGFTNYGYTF
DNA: TGTGCCAGCAGCCCCCTTGGGTTTACTAACTATGGCTACACCTTC

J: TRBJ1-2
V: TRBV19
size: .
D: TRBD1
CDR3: CASIIPGTGRGYTF
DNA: TGTGCCAGTATCATACCCGGGACAGGGCGAGGCTACACCTTC

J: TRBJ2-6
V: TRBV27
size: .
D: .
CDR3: CASSSALSGANVLTF
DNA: TGTGCCAGCAGTTCGGCGCTCTCTGGGGCCAACGTCCTGACTTTC

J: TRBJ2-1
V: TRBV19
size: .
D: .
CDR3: CASSIWGLNNEQFF
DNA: TGTGCCAGTAGTATCTGGGGACTGAACAATGAGCAGTTCTTC

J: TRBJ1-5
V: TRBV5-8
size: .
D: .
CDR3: CASSRSAAVEPQHF
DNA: TGTGCCAGCAGCAGATCCGCGGCAGTGGAGCCCCAGCATTTT

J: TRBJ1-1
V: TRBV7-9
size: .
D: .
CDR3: CASSSILQGTEAFF
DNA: TGTGCCAGCAGCTCTATTCTACAGGGAACTGAAGCTTTCTTT

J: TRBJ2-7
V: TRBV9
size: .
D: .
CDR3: CASGRGPVSEQYF
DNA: TGTGCCAGCGGTCGGGGCCCGGTGAGCGAGCAGTACTTC

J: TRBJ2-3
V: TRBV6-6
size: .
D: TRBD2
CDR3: CASSYMRETDTQYF
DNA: TGTGCCAGCAGTTATATGCGGGAGACAGATACGCAGTATTTT

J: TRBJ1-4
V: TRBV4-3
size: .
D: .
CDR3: CASSQDNPAGRAEKLFF
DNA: TGCGCCAGCAGCCAAGATAATCCCGCAGGGAGAGCTGAAAAACTGTTTTTT

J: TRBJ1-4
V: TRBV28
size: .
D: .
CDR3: CASSSPGTRLF
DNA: TGTGCCAGCAGCTCCCCGGGAACTCGGCTTTTT

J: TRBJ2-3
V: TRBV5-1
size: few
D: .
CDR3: CASSFGPGEINTQYF
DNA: TGCGCCAGCAGCTTTGGTCCGGGGGAGATTAATACGCAGTATTTT

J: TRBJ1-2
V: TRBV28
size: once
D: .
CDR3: CASSPSGTHLYGYTF
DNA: TGTGCCAGCAGTCCCTCCGGGACACATCTCTATGGCTACACCTTC

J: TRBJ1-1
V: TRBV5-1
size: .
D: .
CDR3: CASSLAGVGTEAFF
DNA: TGCGCCAGCAGCTTGGCCGGGGTTGGCACTGAAGCTTTCTTT

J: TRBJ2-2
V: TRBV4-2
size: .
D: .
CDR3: CASSQELGELFF
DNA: TGTGCCAGCAGCCAAGAGCTCGGGGAGCTGTTTTTT

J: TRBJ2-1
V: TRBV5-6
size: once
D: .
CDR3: CASSLAIRLDEQFF
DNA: TGTGCCAGCAGCTTGGCTATTCGTCTCGATGAGCAGTTCTTC

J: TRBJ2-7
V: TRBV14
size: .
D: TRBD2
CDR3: CASSQASGRGNEQYF
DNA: TGTGCCAGCAGCCAAGCCAGCGGGAGAGGTAACGAGCAGTACTTC

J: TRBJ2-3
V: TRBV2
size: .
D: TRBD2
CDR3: CASSRDSGGLADGATQYF
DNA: TGTGCCAGCAGCCGGGACTCCGGGGGACTAGCGGATGGCGCTACGCAGTATTTT

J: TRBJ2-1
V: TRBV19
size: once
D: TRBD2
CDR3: CASSRTGLAGGEQFF
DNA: TGTGCCAGTAGTAGGACGGGACTAGCGGGCGGTGAGCAGTTCTTC

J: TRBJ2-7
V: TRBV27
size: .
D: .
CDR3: CASSPQGGTSYEQYF
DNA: TGTGCCAGCAGTCCGCAGGGCGGCACTTCCTACGAGCAGTACTTC

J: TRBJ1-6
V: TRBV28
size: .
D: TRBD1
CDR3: CASSSQTGIKSPLHF
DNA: TGTGCCAGCAGTTCCCAGACAGGGATAAAGTCACCCCTCCACTTT

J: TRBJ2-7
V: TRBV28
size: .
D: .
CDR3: CASSPPPQASSGSYEQYF
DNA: TGTGCCAGCAGTCCCCCCCCGCAGGCGTCGTCGGGCTCCTACGAGCAGTACTTC

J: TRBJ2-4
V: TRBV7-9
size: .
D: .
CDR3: CASSLAVQVNIQYF
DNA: TGTGCCAGCAGCTTAGCGGTTCAGGTGAACATTCAGTACTTC

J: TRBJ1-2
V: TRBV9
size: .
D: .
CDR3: CASSVQAGFVEENYGYTF
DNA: TGTGCCAGCAGCGTCCAGGCGGGGTTCGTGGAGGAGAACTATGGCTACACCTTC

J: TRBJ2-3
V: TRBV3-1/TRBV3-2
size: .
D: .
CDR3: CASRGDTQYF
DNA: TGTGCCAGCAGGGGAGATACGCAGTATTTT

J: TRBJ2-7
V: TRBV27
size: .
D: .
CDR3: CASGLTRVSEQYF
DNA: TGTGCCTCAGGTTTGACTAGAGTCTCCGAGCAGTACTTC

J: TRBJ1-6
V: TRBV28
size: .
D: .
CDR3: CASSLWAPGANSPLHF
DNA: TGTGCCAGCAGTTTATGGGCCCCCGGGGCTAATTCACCCCTCCACTTT

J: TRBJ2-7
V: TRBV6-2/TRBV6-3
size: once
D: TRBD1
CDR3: CASSHPRDSPYEQYF
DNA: TGTGCCAGCAGCCACCCCCGGGACAGTCCCTACGAGCAGTACTTC

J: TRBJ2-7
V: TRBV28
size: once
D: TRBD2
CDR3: CASRPSGREEQYF
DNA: TGTGCCAGCAGACCTAGCGGGAGGGAGGAGCAGTACTTC

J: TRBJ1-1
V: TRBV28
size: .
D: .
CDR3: CASSFTGSRWLDTEAFF
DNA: TGTGCCAGCAGTTTTACCGGTTCGAGATGGCTGGACACTGAAGCTTTCTTT

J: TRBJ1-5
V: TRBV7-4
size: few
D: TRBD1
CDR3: CASSFGTGCNQPQHF
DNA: TGTGCCAGCAGCTTCGGGACAGGGTGCAATCAGCCCCAGCATTTT

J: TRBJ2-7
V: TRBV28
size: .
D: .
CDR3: CASSEEWREQYF
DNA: TGTGCCAGCAGTGAAGAGTGGCGCGAGCAGTACTTC

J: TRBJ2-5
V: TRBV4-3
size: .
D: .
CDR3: CASSQSTGFDKTQYF
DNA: TGCGCCAGCAGCCAATCGACAGGCTTTGATAAGACCCAGTACTTC

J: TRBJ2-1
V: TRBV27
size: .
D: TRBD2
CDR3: CASTPFGPGSGRIYNEQFF
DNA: TGTGCCAGCACCCCTTTTGGGCCTGGTAGCGGGAGGATATACAATGAGCAGTTCTTC

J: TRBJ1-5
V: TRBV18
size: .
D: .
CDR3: CASSQNQPGFSGQPQHF
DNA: TGTGCCAGCTCTCAAAACCAGCCCGGGTTTTCTGGGCAGCCCCAGCATTTT

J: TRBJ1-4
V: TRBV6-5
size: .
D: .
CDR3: CASALGATNEKLFF
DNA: TGTGCCAGCGCCCTGGGTGCAACTAATGAAAAACTGTTTTTT

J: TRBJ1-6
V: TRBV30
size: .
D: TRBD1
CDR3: CAWSQTGESPLHF
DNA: TGTGCCTGGAGTCAGACAGGGGAATCACCCCTCCACTTT

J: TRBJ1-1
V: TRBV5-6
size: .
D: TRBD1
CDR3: CASSRLDRGRTEAFF
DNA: TGTGCCAGCAGCAGGCTGGACAGGGGGCGCACTGAAGCTTTCTTT

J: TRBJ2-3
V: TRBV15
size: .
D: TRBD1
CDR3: CATSRETGDHTQYF
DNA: TGTGCCACCAGCAGAGAGACAGGGGACCATACGCAGTATTTT

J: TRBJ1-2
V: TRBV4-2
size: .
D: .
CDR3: CASSQGGGGYGYTF
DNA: TGTGCCAGCAGCCAAGGGGGAGGAGGCTATGGCTACACCTTC

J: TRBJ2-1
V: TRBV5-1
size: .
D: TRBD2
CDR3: CASSLGLAANNEQFF
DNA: TGCGCCAGCAGCCTGGGACTAGCGGCAAACAATGAGCAGTTCTTC

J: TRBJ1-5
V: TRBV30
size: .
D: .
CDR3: CAWSTGGRPQHF
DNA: TGTGCCTGGAGTACCGGCGGGAGGCCCCAGCATTTT

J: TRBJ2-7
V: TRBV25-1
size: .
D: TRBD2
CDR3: CASTPSGASYEQYF
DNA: TGTGCCAGCACCCCTAGCGGGGCTTCCTACGAGCAGTACTTC

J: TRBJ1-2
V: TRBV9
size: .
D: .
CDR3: CASSVYRGYGYTF
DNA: TGTGCCAGCAGCGTCTATAGGGGCTATGGCTACACCTTC